Listed below are T cell receptor beta chains from one sample, sequenced in a study of glioma-infiltrating T cells. MiXCR was run by TCRdb on the multiplex PCR reads, yielding one entry per CDR3 protein. The profile shows roughly 100,000 distinct CDR3 sequences, around 28% of them singletons. Sequencing used glioma tissue, nonneoplastic brain tissue, or PBMCs (not recorded which). These receptor sequences come from a human donor with low-grade glioma or glioblastoma, undergoing nonglioma brain surgery, or in good health (not recorded which). CDR3s include the opening cysteine and the closing phenylalanine or tryptophan. D genes are given only for firm matches. Clone size is not always given. Where it is, it says once, few, many or a class for expanded clones.

TRBD1	TRBV3-1	TRBJ1-1	many	TGTGCCAGCAGCCAAGTCAGGACAGGTGGCACTGAAGCTTTCTTT	CASSQVRTGGTEAFF
.	TRBV7-9	TRBJ2-3	many	TGTGCCAGCAGCTTATTACGGGGCGTTAGCACAGATACGCAGTATTTT	CASSLLRGVSTDTQYF
.	TRBV18	TRBJ2-7	.	TGTGCCAGCTCACCACCGAAGACAGCTGGGGGCTACGAGCAGTACTTC	CASSPPKTAGGYEQYF
.	TRBV7-9	TRBJ1-2	.	TGTGCCAGCCCTGCCGGTTATGGCTACACCTTC	CASPAGYGYTF
.	TRBV20-1	TRBJ2-7	many	TGCAGTGCTAGACCTGGACAGTTCGGCTACGAGCAGTACTTC	CSARPGQFGYEQYF
.	TRBV6-6	TRBJ2-7	many	TGTGCCAGCAGTTACGTCGGCAGGTCCGTTCCCGAGCAGTACTTC	CASSYVGRSVPEQYF
TRBD2	TRBV2	TRBJ2-3	many	TGTGCCAGCTCAGGACTAGCGGGGACACTTATCACAGATACGCAGTATTTT	CASSGLAGTLITDTQYF
TRBD2	TRBV6-6	TRBJ2-5	many	TGTGCCAGCAGTTACGCCGGGACTAGCGAAGAGACCCAGTACTTC	CASSYAGTSEETQYF
.	TRBV6-6	TRBJ1-3	many	TGTGCCAGCAGTTACACCGGGGGGACTGGAAACACCATATATTTT	CASSYTGGTGNTIYF
TRBD2	TRBV20-1	TRBJ2-6	.	TGCAGTGCATCTCTAGCGGGGATTTTCTCTGGGGCCAACGTCCTGACTTTC	CSASLAGIFSGANVLTF
.	TRBV6-1	TRBJ1-1	many	TGTGCCAGCAGTTCACTGGGGTCGAACACTGAAGCTTTCTTT	CASSSLGSNTEAFF
TRBD1	TRBV28	TRBJ1-1	.	TGTGTTAGCACTCCTTATGGACAGGGGAACACTGAAGCTTTCTTT	CVSTPYGQGNTEAFF
.	TRBV19	TRBJ1-2	many	TGTGCCAGTCGGACCGGGTTCGATGGCTACACCTTC	CASRTGFDGYTF
.	TRBV19	TRBJ1-6	.	TGTGCCAGTAGTATAGAGTCTGCAGGGGCTTGGGGGAATTCACCCCTCCACTTT	CASSIESAGAWGNSPLHF
.	TRBV4-2	TRBJ1-2	.	TGTGCCAGCAGCCAAGACGGGGGTAGGGACTATGGCTACACCTTC	CASSQDGGRDYGYTF
.	TRBV10-3	TRBJ2-5	.	TGTGCCACATGGGGGGCCCAAGAGACCCAGTACTTC	CATWGAQETQYF
.	TRBV11-2	TRBJ1-6	.	TGTGCCAGCCGACCCTGGGGGGGAAGATCTTCACCCCTCCACTTT	CASRPWGGRSSPLHF
TRBD2	TRBV19	TRBJ2-1	many	TGTGCCAGTACCCAACGGGGGGGCTACAATGAGCAGTTCTTC	CASTQRGGYNEQFF
.	TRBV11-2	TRBJ1-1	.	TGTGCCAGCAGGCTTACCACTGAAGCTTTCTTT	CASRLTTEAFF
TRBD1	TRBV12-3/TRBV12-4	TRBJ1-4	few	TGTGCCAGCAGCAGGACAGGGGGCCATGGGATAGGGGAAAAACTGTTTTTT	CASSRTGGHGIGEKLFF